Below are 3 T cell receptor beta chains sequenced from a single sample in a study of identical twins. TCRdb used MiXCR to reprocess the 5' RACE reads, holding one entry per CDR3 protein. The table records some 570,000 distinct CDR3 sequences, about a fifth of them present only once. The same specimen was also included in a second study, on yellow fever vaccine responses in identical twins.

Material for sequencing was CD4+ T cells sorted from blood. These receptors were taken from a young woman in good health.

V is TRBV4-1 and J is TRBJ2-1, with 8 positions matching TRBD1. The CDR3 consists of 17 residues. From germline, CDR1 is MGHRA and CDR2 YSYEKL. The ends lost 2 bases at V and 3 bases at J; junction bases unmatched: 9. As DNA, the CDR3 is TGCGCCAGCAGCCAAAAAGGCACAGGGACAGGCTACAATGAGCAGTTCTTC. Translating it yields CASSQKGTGTGYNEQFF.

This clonotype has a handful of counts. V usage is TRBV4-1 and J usage is TRBJ1-1; the D is unclear. V lost 0 bases and J lost 1, with 18 bases in between. This CDR3 comprises 18 residues. CDR1 and CDR2 from the germline V gene are MGHRA and YSYEKL. CDR3 in amino acids: CASSQEGQANGENTEAFF. The CDR3 region has the DNA TGCGCCAGCAGCCAAGAGGGCCAGGCGAACGGAGAGAACACTGAAGCTTTCTTT.

The gene calls are TRBV20-1 and TRBJ2-6; either TRBD1 or TRBD2 may supply D (6 bases each). V was pared by 6 bases and J by 0 bases, with 9 bases between. The CDR3 runs 14 residues. The germline CDR1 and CDR2 sequences are DFQATT and SNEGSKA (reference sequence). DNA of the CDR3: TGCAGTGCCGAGGGGGGCTCTGGGGCCAACGTCCTGACTTTC. It encodes CSAEGGSGANVLTF.